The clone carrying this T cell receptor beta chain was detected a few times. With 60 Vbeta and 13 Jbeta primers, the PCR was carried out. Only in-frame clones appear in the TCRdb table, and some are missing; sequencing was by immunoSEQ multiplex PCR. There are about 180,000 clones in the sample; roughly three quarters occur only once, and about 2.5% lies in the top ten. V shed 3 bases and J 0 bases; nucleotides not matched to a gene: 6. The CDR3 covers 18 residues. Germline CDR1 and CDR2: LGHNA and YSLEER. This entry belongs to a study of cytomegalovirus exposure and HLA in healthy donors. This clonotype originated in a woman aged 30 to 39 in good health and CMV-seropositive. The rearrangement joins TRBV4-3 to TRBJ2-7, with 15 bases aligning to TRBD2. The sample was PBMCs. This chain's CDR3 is CASSHGLAGGKSSYEQYF. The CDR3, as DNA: TGCGCCAGCAGCCACGGACTAGCGGGGGGGAAAAGCTCCTACGAGCAGTACTTC.